These 16 T cell receptor beta chains originate from one sample sequenced in a study of neurological immune-mediated disorders. TCRdb analysed the 5' RACE reads with MiXCR anew, one entry per CDR3 protein. The sample has some 43,000 distinct CDR3 sequences; roughly 13% are singletons. Documented time point: longitudinal time-point 3. The specimen sequenced was PBMCs. These receptors were collected from a male donor with HTLV-1-associated myelopathy (HAM/TSP).

The sample holds many counts of this clonotype. This chain links TRBV3-1 with TRBJ1-6; D remains unclear. Trimming pared 1 base from V and 9 bases from J, leaving 13 bases between. The CDR3 runs to 15 residues. Germline assignment: CDR1 LGHDT and CDR2 YNNKEL (reference sequence). For the CDR3, the DNA is TGTGCCAGCAGCCAAGGCTCGCACGGAGGTTCACCCCTCCACTTT. This sequence encodes CASSQGSHGGSPLHF.

This clonotype was seen many times. The chain links TRBV7-6 to TRBJ2-7, with TRBD1 identical over 10 bases. Per germline, CDR1 SGHVS and CDR2 FNYEAQ. V gave up 5 bases and J gave up 3 bases; unmatched junction bases: 7. CDR3 length equals 15 residues. CDR3: CASSRTGGDFYEQYF. Written as DNA, the CDR3 is TGTGCCAGCAGCCGGACAGGGGGTGACTTCTACGAGCAGTACTTC.

This clonotype was seen ten or more times. The V gene is TRBV5-1, the J gene TRBJ2-7; D perhaps matches TRBD1 (6 bases). Germline V gene data show CDR1 as SGHRS and CDR2 as YFSETQ. The V end was cut by 0 bases, the J end by 4 bases, with 17 bases between. The CDR3 is 16 residues long. The CDR3 DNA is TGCGCCAGCAGCTTGGGACAGGAGCCTTTCGGGTACGAGCAGTACTTC. The encoded protein is CASSLGQEPFGYEQYF.

The table lists this clonotype with many counts. The J gene is TRBJ2-3, the V gene TRBV6-6; TRBD1 aligns across 7 bases. The CDR3 totals 16 residues. Per germline, CDR1 MNHNY and CDR2 SVGAGI (reference sequence). The V segment lost 10 bases and the J segment 4 bases; nucleotides outside the gene matches: 17. CDR3 protein: CATSAARQGLADTQYF. CDR3 DNA: TGTGCCACCTCCGCCGCCAGACAGGGCCTCGCAGATACGCAGTATTTT.

In its sample, this clonotype was seen many times. The chain joins TRBV19 to TRBJ2-1, with 8 bases that match TRBD1. Losses at the gene ends were 8 bases for V and 7 bases for J; bases not matched to a gene: 7. Germline-derived CDR1 and CDR2 are LNHDA and SQIVND (reference sequence). The CDR3 length is 13 residues. The CDR3 sequence: CASRAGGLNEQFF. CDR3 sequence (DNA): TGTGCCAGTCGGGCAGGGGGCTTAAATGAGCAGTTCTTC.

This clonotype was detected ten times or more. V usage is TRBV2 and J usage is TRBJ2-3, with D maybe TRBD1 (6 bases). This CDR3 comprises 13 residues. The V and J ends lost 5 bases and 5 bases respectively, with 11 bases between them. Germline V gives CDR1 SNHLY, CDR2 FYNNEI. CDR3 DNA sequence: TGTGCCAGCAGTACAGGGCCGGGAGATACGCAGTATTTT. Its protein is CASSTGPGDTQYF.

This clonotype occurred many times. The chain combines TRBV7-9 with TRBJ2-3, with D tentatively TRBD1 (6 bases). This CDR3 contains 19 residues. V was pared by 0 bases and J by 0 bases, with 19 bases between. The germline V gene has CDR1 SEHNR and CDR2 FQNEAQ (reference sequence). The CDR3 region is CASSLARAFLQGSTDTQYF. CDR3 DNA sequence: TGTGCCAGCAGCTTAGCGAGGGCGTTCCTCCAGGGGAGCACAGATACGCAGTATTTT.

This clonotype was found many times. J is TRBJ2-2 and V is TRBV5-1; 8 positions match TRBD1. The ends lost 4 bases at V and 6 bases at J; junction bases unmatched: 8. CDR3 length: 15 residues. Germline V gene sequence: CDR1 SGHRS, CDR2 YFSETQ. In DNA form, the CDR3 reads TGCGCCAGCAGCCTCTTGACAGGGGCGCCCGGGGAGCTGTTTTTT. This encodes CASSLLTGAPGELFF.

There are many counts of this clonotype. The genes are TRBV4-3 and TRBJ2-7; possibly TRBD1 for D (5 bases). CDR3 size: 16 residues. From germline, CDR1 is LGHNA and CDR2 YSLEER. V lost 0 bases, J lost 0 bases, and 12 bases lay in between. CDR3 residues: CASSQESWTSSYEQYF. CDR3 in DNA: TGCGCCAGCAGCCAAGAATCTTGGACAAGCTCCTACGAGCAGTACTTC.

The rearrangement links TRBV19 to TRBJ1-2; D remains unclear. The CDR3 runs 14 residues. V shed 3 bases and J shed 5 bases, with 13 bases lying between them. CDR1 is LNHDA, CDR2 SQIVND, per germline (reference sequence). For the CDR3, the DNA is TGTGCCAGTAGTATTTCGCCAGGAGAGTATGGCTACACCTTC. Translating it yields CASSISPGEYGYTF.

This clonotype was recorded at least ten times. The genes are TRBV12-3 or TRBV12-4 and TRBJ2-7; 9 positions agree with TRBD1. With 5 bases clipped from V and 6 bases from J, the junction kept 14 bases outside the gene matches. CDR3 length: 16 residues. The CDR3 DNA follows: TGTGCCAGCAGTCGACAAGAGCTCGGGACAGGGCGCGAGCAGTACTTC. Its translation is CASSRQELGTGREQYF.

The chain joins TRBV2 to TRBJ2-1; no firm D call. Germline V gene data show CDR1 as SNHLY and CDR2 as FYNNEI. The germline V and J ends were trimmed by 7 bases and 6 bases, with 13 bases remaining between them. This CDR3 region has 13 residues. The CDR3: CASTPAGLNEQFF. Written as DNA, the CDR3 is TGTGCCAGCACCCCTGCAGGCCTCAATGAGCAGTTCTTC.

This clonotype has at least ten counts. The V and J genes are TRBV5-1 and TRBJ2-5; no clear D. Trimming removed 0 bases at V and 4 bases at J, with 10 bases between. The V gene's germline CDR1 is SGHRS and CDR2 YFSETQ. CDR3 length equals 14 residues. Here the CDR3 DNA reads TGCGCCAGCAGCTTGGCCGTGGCCGTAGAGACCCAGTACTTC. Protein sequence: CASSLAVAVETQYF.

Concerning this clonotype itself: A much larger clone lies one base from this, so it may be a read error. V usage is TRBV4-3 and J usage is TRBJ2-1; D remains ambiguous. The germline V gene has CDR1 LGHNA and CDR2 YSLEER. This CDR3 has 13 amino acids. The CDR3: CAISLDVYNEQFF. CDR3 nucleotides: TGCGCCATCAGCCTCGACGTTTACAATGAGCAGTTCTTC.

Ten or more counts support this clonotype. The chain recombines TRBV10-2 with TRBJ1-1; the D is unclear. Trimming stripped 2 bases from V and 5 bases from J, with 6 bases between. Germline values: CDR1 WSHSY, CDR2 SAAADI. The CDR3 covers 12 residues. This chain's CDR3 is CASSEGVTEAFF. The CDR3 DNA reads TGCGCCAGCAGTGAGGGGGTGACTGAAGCTTTCTTT.

This clonotype was counted ten times or more. V gene TRBV28 combines with J gene TRBJ1-2; no definite D call. The germline gives CDR1 MDHEN, CDR2 SYDVKM. V lost 9 bases, J lost 5 bases, and 10 bases lay in between. The CDR3 loop spans 11 amino acids. For the CDR3, the DNA is TGTGCCAGTGGACTAGAGTATGGCTACACCTTC. Its translation is CASGLEYGYTF.